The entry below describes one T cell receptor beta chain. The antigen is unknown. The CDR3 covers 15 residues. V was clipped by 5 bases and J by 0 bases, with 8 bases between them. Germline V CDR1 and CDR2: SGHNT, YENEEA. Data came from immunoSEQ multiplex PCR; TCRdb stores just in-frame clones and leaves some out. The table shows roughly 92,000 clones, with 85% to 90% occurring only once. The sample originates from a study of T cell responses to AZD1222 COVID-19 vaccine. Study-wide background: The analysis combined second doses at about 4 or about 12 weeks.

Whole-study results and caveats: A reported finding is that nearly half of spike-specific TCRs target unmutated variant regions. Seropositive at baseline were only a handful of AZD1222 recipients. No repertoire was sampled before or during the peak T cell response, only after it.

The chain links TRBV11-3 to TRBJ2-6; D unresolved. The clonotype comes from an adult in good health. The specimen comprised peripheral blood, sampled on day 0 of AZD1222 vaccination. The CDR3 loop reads CASSPGISGANVLTF. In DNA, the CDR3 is TGTGCCAGCAGCCCTGGCATCTCTGGGGCCAACGTCCTGACTTTC.